The 16 T cell receptor beta chains listed next were all sequenced from one sample in a study of CD8+ T cells in alopecia areata (dated 2018 in TCRdb). The treatment or condition label here, explained by the study, means: oral pan-JAK inhibitor, 5-10 mg twice daily. Libraries were built with the immunoSEQ multiplex PCR assay. RNA was extracted from all samples and reverse transcribed into cDNA, which served as template for TCR sequencing. This is the immuneACCESS table as TCRdb keeps it, with only in-frame sequences that have V and J called. A part of the clones is gone; compared with another copy, unresolved V genes explain less than half, and the rest is unexplained. The sample includes 75,000 to 100,000 clones, with 60% to 80% observed a single time. Around 16% of the sample belongs to the ten largest clones. This specimen consisted of CD8+ T cells sorted from blood, obtained at roughly week 45, from a patient treated with tofacitinib. The receptors derive from a human donor with alopecia areata.

The CDR3 reads CATSRDLGEETQYF. The DNA of the CDR3 is TGTGCCACCAGCAGAGATCTGGGGGAAGAGACCCAGTACTTC. The gene calls are TRBV15 and TRBJ2-5; the D call may be TRBD1 or TRBD2 (5 bases each). The V and J ends lost 0 bases and 3 bases respectively, with 8 bases between them. This CDR3 spans 14 amino acids. Germline loops: CDR1 LNHNV, CDR2 YYDKDF (reference sequence).

V is TRBV30 and J is TRBJ2-7; 7 bases match TRBD2. V dropped 0 bases and J dropped 4; count of bases not matched to a gene: 0. Per the germline V gene, CDR1 is GTSNPN and CDR2 is SVGIG (reference sequence). The CDR3 spans 12 residues. The DNA for the CDR3 is TGTGCCTGGAGTGTGGGGGGGTACGAGCAGTACTTC. Translated: CAWSVGGYEQYF.

The V and J genes are TRBV5-1 and TRBJ2-4, with 8 bases lining up with TRBD1. V shed 4 bases and J 5 bases; nucleotides not matched to a gene: 17. Germline CDR1 is SGHRS and CDR2 is YFSETQ. The CDR3 spans 18 residues. The chain's CDR3 is CASSLVSTGTGNQNIQYF. The CDR3 coding sequence is TGCGCCAGCAGCCTTGTCAGCACCGGGACAGGAAACCAAAACATTCAGTACTTC.

CDR3 in amino acids: CASSLGGTSGNTGELFF. The CDR3 coding sequence is TGTGCCAGCAGCTTAGGGGGGACTAGCGGTAACACCGGGGAGCTGTTTTTT. The J gene is TRBJ2-2, the V gene TRBV7-3; 11 bases fit TRBD2. Trimming took 2 bases from V and 2 from J; bases not matched to a gene: 4. From germline, CDR1 is SGHTA and CDR2 FQGTGA. This CDR3 contains 17 residues. The whole variable domain, filled in from reference TRBV7-3 and TRBJ2-2, reads GAGVSQTPSNKVTEKGKYVELRCDPISGHTALYWYRQSLGQGPEFLIYFQGTGAADDSGLPNDRFFAVRPEGSVSTLKIQRTERGDSAVYLCASSLGGTSGNTGELFFGEGSRLTVL.

The table lists this clone with a few counts. The V and J genes are TRBV14 and TRBJ1-2; TRBD1 is a possible D gene (5 bases). The CDR3 runs 16 residues. The germline CDR1 and CDR2 sequences are SGHDN and FVKESK. V was cut by 3 bases and J by 0 bases, with 14 bases left in between. CDR3 sequence: CASSHERWGANYGYTF. CDR3 bases: TGTGCCAGCAGCCACGAACGTTGGGGCGCTAACTATGGCTACACCTTC. Variable domain in full (rest from reference TRBV14 and TRBJ1-2): EAGVTQFPSHSVIEKGQTVTLRCDPISGHDNLYWYRRVMGKEIKFLLHFVKESKQDESGMPNNRFLAERTGGTYSTLKVQPAELEDSGVYFCASSHERWGANYGYTFGSGTRLTVV.

This chain links TRBV29-1 with TRBJ1-2; TRBD1 might be the D (5 bases). The V end was cut by 5 bases, the J end by 7 bases, with 14 bases between. The CDR3 has 12 amino acids. Germline V gene lookup returns CDR1 SQVTM and CDR2 ANQGSEA. The CDR3 region has the DNA TGCAGCGTTCCCAGGGATGAGGGTGGCTACACCTTC. It yields the protein CSVPRDEGGYTF.

The chain has TRBV6-5 and TRBJ2-7, with TRBD1 as a possible D gene (5 bases). Trimming pared 2 bases from V and 3 bases from J, leaving 8 bases between. The germline CDR1 and CDR2 sequences are MNHEY and SVGAGI. The CDR3 totals 13 residues. CDR3 protein: CASSYADNYEQYF. The CDR3 DNA reads TGTGCCAGCAGTTACGCGGACAACTACGAGCAGTACTTC.

The V and J genes are TRBV29-1 and TRBJ2-1; 12 bases match TRBD2. Germline CDR1 is SQVTM and CDR2 is ANQGSEA. The junction had 4 bases not matched to a gene; V was cut back by 2 bases and J by 5 bases. The CDR3 has 15 residues. As DNA, the CDR3 is TGCAGCGTTGAACTAGCGGGGGGGCCTGACAATGAGCAGTTCTTC. Its translation is CSVELAGGPDNEQFF.

The rearrangement joins TRBV27 to TRBJ2-1; D is ambiguous. In germline, CDR1 is MNHEY, CDR2 SMNVEV (reference sequence). This CDR3 comprises 14 residues. The V end lost 2 bases, the J end lost 8 bases, and 13 bases lay between the germline ends. The chain's CDR3 is CASSLASSEDEQFF. The CDR3 DNA reads as TGTGCCAGCAGTTTAGCCTCCTCTGAGGATGAGCAGTTCTTC.

This chain uses TRBV4-1 with TRBJ2-3, with 8 bases matching TRBD2. The CDR3 totals 14 residues. The germline CDR1 and CDR2 sequences are MGHRA and YSYEKL. V shed 1 base, J shed 3 bases, and the junction held 0 bases outside the gene matches. CDR3 DNA: TGCGCCAGCAGCCAAGCGGGGGGGACAGATACGCAGTATTTT. It encodes CASSQAGGTDTQYF.

The chain combines TRBV7-8 with TRBJ2-2; no clear D gene. The CDR3 contains 15 residues. Deletions cut 1 base from V and 4 bases from J, with 10 bases between. The germline CDR1 and CDR2 sequences are SGHVS and FQNEAQ. CDR3 DNA: TGTGCCAGCAGCTTAGACTCTAGTCTCACCGGGGAGCTGTTTTTT. This codes for CASSLDSSLTGELFF.

The chain has TRBV7-2 and TRBJ2-7; D is unclear. The CDR3 length is 13 residues. Between the trimmed V and J ends, which lost 3 bases and 2 bases, there was a span of 8 bases. Germline V CDR1 and CDR2: SGHTA, FQGNSA. The CDR3 region is CASSFSDTYEQYF. The CDR3 DNA reads TGTGCCAGCAGCTTTTCTGATACCTACGAGCAGTACTTC.

The chain combines TRBV6-6 with TRBJ1-1; TRBD1 matches at 7 bases. Germline V lookup: CDR1 MNHNY, CDR2 SVGAGI (reference sequence). The CDR3 extends over 14 amino acids. The V gene end was trimmed by 6 bases and the J gene end by 8 bases; junction bases not matched to a gene: 12. In DNA, the CDR3 is TGTGCCAGCAGCCTACAGGGGAGTTGGGTAGAAGCTTTCTTT. Residues: CASSLQGSWVEAFF.

The chain combines TRBV19 with TRBJ2-1, with 9 bases matching TRBD2. J was trimmed by 3 bases and V by 2 bases; bases with no gene match: 2. Germline CDR1 reads LNHDA; CDR2 reads SQIVND (reference sequence). CDR3 length: 15 amino acids. CDR3 sequence reads: CASSISGGIYNEQFF. The DNA for the CDR3 is TGTGCCAGTAGTATAAGCGGGGGGATCTACAATGAGCAGTTCTTC.

The chain couples TRBV29-1 to TRBJ2-7; 9 positions agree with TRBD2. Per germline, CDR1 SQVTM and CDR2 ANQGSEA. Germline trimming cut 4 bases from V and 4 bases from J; bases unmatched to any gene: 5. This CDR3 contains 13 residues. The CDR3 protein is CSVVLAGKYEQYF. In nucleotides, the CDR3 is TGCAGCGTTGTCCTAGCGGGGAAGTACGAGCAGTACTTC.

This clone was found once. V gene TRBV2 combines with J gene TRBJ2-7; 9 bases match TRBD1. CDR1 and CDR2 from the germline V gene are SNHLY and FYNNEI. V lost 3 bases to trimming and J lost 3 bases; unmatched junction nucleotides: 3. CDR3 length equals 14 residues. The CDR3 nucleotides are TGTGCCAGCAGTGAGGGGACAGGGTTCTACGAGCAGTACTTC. Its protein is CASSEGTGFYEQYF.